Included here is one TCR beta chain sequence, with context. Its cognate antigen is unknown. Though nominally healthy at sampling, donors likely had unrecorded immune exposures. This specimen belongs to a study of cytomegalovirus exposure and HLA in healthy donors. Study-wide results and limits: Reported performance of the classifier showed diagnosis of cytomegalovirus status with high specificity and sensitivity. A reported reduction in N-insertions relative to the roughly 640-donor mean was seen in an Asian-associated ancestry cluster in a later analysis. Rates of TCR association differed by HLA locus in a later analysis, with DRB1 highest and HLA-C lowest.

The PCR had 60 Vbeta and 13 Jbeta primers. The data were produced by immunoSEQ multiplex PCR, yet TCRdb's version contains in-frame clones alone and is incomplete. The sample contains a few hundred thousand clones, 92% of which appear only once. From germline, CDR1 is SGHAT and CDR2 FQNNGV. J was trimmed by 5 bases and V by 1 base; bases with no gene match: 2. The CDR3 is made up of 14 amino acids. Sequencing was done on a sample of PBMCs. The rearrangement links TRBV11-2 to TRBJ2-5; the match to TRBD2 covers 9 bases. This TCR was recovered from a girl aged 2-10 years in good health and CMV-seronegative. The CDR3: CASSLGTSAETQYF. Written as DNA, the CDR3 is TGTGCCAGCAGCTTAGGGACTAGCGCGGAGACCCAGTACTTC.